One and the same sample provided the 6 T cell receptor beta chains below, sequenced in a study of blood T cell repertoires in COVID-19. Measured with immunoSEQ multiplex PCR; TCRdb has only the in-frame clones, and not every one. The table includes nearly 350,000 clones, about 87% detected once. Specimen: peripheral blood. All receptors derive from a woman aged 45-59 years with COVID-19, enrolled during active disease.

V usage is TRBV2 and J usage is TRBJ2-3, with D possibly being TRBD1 (6 bases). The CDR3 is 14 residues long. Trimming cost V 6 bases and J 0 bases, with 10 bases left between them. Germline loops: CDR1 SNHLY, CDR2 FYNNEI. The CDR3 sequence: CASRRTVSTDTQYF. Written as DNA, the CDR3 is TGTGCCAGCAGGAGGACAGTTAGCACAGATACGCAGTATTTT.

The chain has TRBV5-1 and TRBJ2-2, with 11 nucleotides matching TRBD2. The V and J ends lost 3 bases and 5 bases, in that order; junction bases with no gene match: 9. Germline values: CDR1 SGHRS, CDR2 YFSETQ. This CDR3 comprises 17 residues. The CDR3 loop is CASSSQLAGVRTGELFF. The CDR3 nucleotides read TGCGCCAGCAGCTCCCAACTAGCGGGAGTAAGGACCGGGGAGCTGTTTTTT.

The chain recombines TRBV6-1 with TRBJ1-1; TRBD1 matches 7 bases. Germline V gives CDR1 MNHNS, CDR2 SASEGT. V lost 2 bases to trimming and J lost 7 bases; unmatched junction nucleotides: 4. This CDR3 contains 13 residues. This CDR3 reads CASSERGRDEAFF. CDR3 in DNA: TGTGCCAGCAGTGAAAGGGGGCGGGATGAAGCTTTCTTT.

The rearrangement uses TRBV6-5 and TRBJ2-7, with 8 nucleotides matching TRBD2. J gave up 2 bases and V 0 bases, and 3 bases lay outside the gene matches. CDR1 is MNHEY and CDR2 is SVGAGI in the germline V gene. The CDR3 runs 15 residues. The DNA for the CDR3 is TGTGCCAGCAGTTACTCGCAAGCGGGAGCCTACGAGCAGTACTTC. Its protein product is CASSYSQAGAYEQYF.

The V and J genes are TRBV5-4 and TRBJ2-4, with TRBD1 identical over 7 bases. CDR1 and CDR2 from the germline V gene are SGHNT and YYREEE (reference sequence). The CDR3 spans 15 residues. The trim removed 5 bases at V and 2 bases at J, leaving 7 bases unmatched. The CDR3 spells CASSLGGYSKNIQYF. The CDR3 region has the DNA TGTGCCAGCAGTTTAGGGGGCTACTCCAAAAACATTCAGTACTTC.

In this sample, this clone turned up a few times. The chain carries TRBV11-2 and TRBJ2-2; 9 bases fit TRBD2. With V trimmed by 4 bases and J by 4 bases, 7 bases remained unmatched. This CDR3 region has 16 residues. In germline, CDR1 is SGHAT, CDR2 FQNNGV. The CDR3 bases are TGTGCCAGCAGCTCTCGACTAGCGGTGGGCACCGGGGAGCTGTTTTTT. This gives the protein CASSSRLAVGTGELFF.